What follows describes a single T cell receptor beta chain. This sample stems from a study of cytomegalovirus exposure and HLA in healthy donors. PCR was performed using 60 Vbeta and 13 Jbeta primers. TCRdb's table, derived via immunoSEQ multiplex PCR, lists solely in-frame clones and lacks some. The sample comprises roughly 150,000 clones, roughly 80% of which are singletons, and approximately 15% rests with the top ten. Sequencing used PBMCs. The TCR comes from a woman between 40 and 55 years old in good health and CMV-seronegative.

The CDR3 is CASSRGPNRGSYEQYF. Here the CDR3 DNA reads TGTGCCAGCAGCCGAGGGCCGAACAGGGGATCCTACGAGCAGTACTTC. The V gene is TRBV7-3, the J gene TRBJ2-7, with 7 positions matching TRBD1. CDR1 and CDR2 (germline): SGHTA, FQGTGA. There are 16 residues in the CDR3. Trimming took 5 bases from V and 1 from J; bases not matched to a gene: 11. The full variable domain, completed using reference TRBV7-3 and TRBJ2-7, is GAGVSQTPSNKVTEKGKYVELRCDPISGHTALYWYRQSLGQGPEFLIYFQGTGAADDSGLPNDRFFAVRPEGSVSTLKIQRTERGDSAVYLCASSRGPNRGSYEQYFGPGTRLTVT.